These 12 T cell receptor beta chains share one sample of origin, sequenced in a study of neurological immune-mediated disorders. TCRdb itself ran the 5' RACE reads through MiXCR, one entry per CDR3 protein. The data show 95,000 to 150,000 distinct CDR3 sequences, roughly 3.2% seen once. Sequenced: PBMCs. Every receptor here comes from a woman younger than 45 with multiple sclerosis.

There are many counts of this clonotype. The rearrangement links TRBV10-3 to TRBJ1-1; TRBD1 agrees at 8 bases. The germline V gene encodes CDR1 ENHRY and CDR2 SYGVKD. Germline trimming cut 3 bases from V and 6 bases from J; bases unmatched to any gene: 6. CDR3 length: 14 residues. CDR3 sequence reads: CAISELTGGSEAFF. The CDR3 nucleotides read TGTGCCATCAGTGAATTAACAGGGGGTTCTGAAGCTTTCTTT.

This clonotype came up a few times. One end of the junction is discordant with germline, which a read error may explain. The CDR3 DNA follows: TGCAGTGCTAGAGGGGGGGGGCTTTCAACCCTCAACTTT. Translated, it gives CSARGGGLSTLNF. The chain links TRBV20-1 to TRBJ1-6, with a tentative D call TRBD1 (6 bases). Germline CDR1 reads DFQATT; CDR2 reads SNEGSKA (reference sequence). This CDR3 contains 13 residues.

This clonotype was observed at least ten times. The chain combines TRBV5-1 with TRBJ1-4, with TRBD1 matching 9 bases. CDR1 is SGHRS, CDR2 YFSETQ, per germline. The CDR3 is 15 amino acids. J gave up 8 bases and V 2 bases, and 7 bases lay outside the gene matches. The DNA for the CDR3 is TGCGCCAGCAGCTTCACCGGGACAGGGAGCGAAAAACTGTTTTTT. It translates to CASSFTGTGSEKLFF.

This clonotype has at least ten counts. The chain carries TRBV7-9 and TRBJ1-1; D might be TRBD1 (5 bases). V was shortened by 5 bases and J by 5 bases, with 15 bases between the two germline ends. CDR3 length: 14 amino acids. Germline CDR1 SEHNR, CDR2 FQNEAQ (reference sequence). The CDR3: CASSQTPGMTEAFF. CDR3 DNA sequence: TGTGCCAGCAGCCAGACTCCAGGGATGACTGAAGCTTTCTTT.

This clonotype was seen repeatedly, ten times or more. The CDR3 DNA sequence: TGCGCCAGCAGCTTGACAGGGTTCCAAGAGACCCAGTACTTC. Protein product: CASSLTGFQETQYF. The chain uses TRBV5-1 and TRBJ2-5; TRBD1 might be the D (6 bases). V lost 1 base and J lost 1, with 8 bases in between. The CDR3 length is 14 residues. Germline CDR1 and CDR2: SGHRS and YFSETQ.

This clonotype appeared many times. V and J are TRBV20-1 and TRBJ2-1; 11 bases fit TRBD2. The V gene end was trimmed by 6 bases and the J gene end by 6 bases; junction bases not matched to a gene: 7. CDR1 is DFQATT and CDR2 is SNEGSKA in the germline V gene (reference sequence). CDR3 length equals 14 residues. CDR3 DNA sequence: TGCAGTGCCACCGGGACTAGCGGACTCAATGAGCAGTTCTTC. Residues: CSATGTSGLNEQFF.

This clonotype appeared many times. This sequence joins TRBV20-1 and TRBJ2-7, with unresolved D. V dropped 2 bases and J dropped 1 base, with 12 bases sitting between them. This CDR3 contains 14 residues. The germline CDR1 and CDR2 sequences are DFQATT and SNEGSKA (reference sequence). The CDR3 region has the DNA TGCAGTGCTAGAAACAGCGATGGTTCCTACGAGCAGTACTTC. This codes for CSARNSDGSYEQYF.

This clonotype was recorded many times. V is TRBV6-5 and J is TRBJ2-3, with D maybe TRBD1 (7 bases). This CDR3 spans 14 amino acids. The germline gives CDR1 MNHEY, CDR2 SVGAGI. Trimming shortened V by 6 bases and J by 5 bases, and 15 bases separated the two germline ends. CDR3 nucleotide sequence: TGTGCCAGCAGGGGGGGAACAGGGGAAGATACGCAGTATTTT. Residues: CASRGGTGEDTQYF.

This clonotype occurred a few times. The rearrangement uses TRBV30 and TRBJ2-7; D is tentatively TRBD1 or TRBD2 (6 bases each). This CDR3 has 14 amino acids. CDR1 is GTSNPN, CDR2 SVGIG, per germline (reference sequence). Trimming shortened V by 2 bases and J by 3 bases, and 14 bases separated the two germline ends. The CDR3 loop is CAWSMGGPDYEQYF. CDR3 sequence (DNA): TGTGCCTGGAGTATGGGGGGCCCAGACTACGAGCAGTACTTC.

This clonotype was detected ten times or more. This chain links TRBV7-6 with TRBJ2-7; D uncertain. The V gene's germline CDR1 is SGHVS and CDR2 FNYEAQ. Trimming stripped 3 bases from V and 0 bases from J, with 9 bases between. The CDR3 runs 14 residues. The DNA of the CDR3 is TGTGCCAGCAGCTTCGAGCGCGACTCCTACGAGCAGTACTTC. This gives the protein CASSFERDSYEQYF.

This clonotype was seen repeatedly, ten times or more. V usage is TRBV6-6 and J usage is TRBJ1-1, with 12 bases fitting TRBD1. The CDR3 runs to 15 residues. With 6 bases clipped from V and 4 bases from J, the junction kept 6 bases outside the gene matches. Per germline, CDR1 MNHNY and CDR2 SVGAGI (reference sequence). As DNA, the CDR3 is TGTGCCAGCAGGCCTCCGGGACAGGGGGCCACTGAAGCTTTCTTT. It is translated as CASRPPGQGATEAFF.

This clonotype was found many times. The chain is built from TRBV5-6 and TRBJ2-1; 9 nucleotides align to TRBD2. V lost 2 bases to trimming and J lost 7 bases; unmatched junction nucleotides: 13. From germline, CDR1 is SGHDT and CDR2 YYEEEE. The CDR3 totals 17 residues. CDR3 sequence: CASSFTPARGGLNEQFF. The DNA for the CDR3 is TGTGCCAGCAGCTTCACCCCCGCGCGGGGGGGTTTAAATGAGCAGTTCTTC.